The next 20 T cell receptor beta chains were all read from a single sample in a study of blood T cell repertoires in COVID-19. The method was immunoSEQ multiplex PCR; TCRdb's version includes in-frame clones alone and lacks a portion of them. The sample records about 380,000 clones, around 87% being singletons. Sequencing was done on a sample of peripheral blood. These receptors were collected from a man aged 18-30 years with active or convalescent COVID-19.

The chain links TRBV7-8 to TRBJ2-7; perhaps TRBD2 as D (6 bases). This CDR3 spans 13 amino acids. Deletions cut 2 bases from V and 5 bases from J, with 10 bases between. CDR1 is SGHVS and CDR2 is FQNEAQ in the germline V gene. CDR3 sequence reads: CASSLRPGDEQYF. The DNA of the CDR3 is TGTGCCAGCAGCTTAAGGCCGGGGGACGAGCAGTACTTC.

Worth noting for this clone: The junction differs from germline at one of its ends, possibly a read error. The rearrangement uses TRBV4-3 and TRBJ1-5; a possible D gene is TRBD1 (5 bases). This CDR3 has 15 amino acids. Per germline, CDR1 LGHNA and CDR2 YSLEER. The chain's CDR3 is CASNQDGGSNQPQHF. Written as DNA, the CDR3 is TGCGCCAGCAACCAAGATGGGGGGAGCAATCAGCCCCAGCATTTT.

The chain uses TRBV7-2 and TRBJ1-1; the match to TRBD1 covers 10 bases. The germline V gene encodes CDR1 SGHTA and CDR2 FQGNSA. This CDR3 contains 17 residues. Germline trimming cut 1 base from V and 4 bases from J; bases unmatched to any gene: 9. The CDR3 loop is CASSLGGTGAGVTEAFF. CDR3 nucleotides: TGTGCCAGCAGCTTAGGAGGGACAGGGGCCGGTGTCACTGAAGCTTTCTTT.

The chain has TRBV5-8 and TRBJ2-1, with 7 nucleotides matching TRBD2. Germline-derived CDR1 and CDR2 are SGHTS and YDEGEE. This CDR3 contains 16 residues. V trimming: 4 bases; J trimming: 0 bases; junction bases outside the gene matches: 7. This chain's CDR3 is CASSRGVGTSYNEQFF. CDR3 DNA: TGTGCCAGCAGCCGGGGGGTAGGGACCTCCTACAATGAGCAGTTCTTC.

The chain uses TRBV7-2 and TRBJ2-2; TRBD2 matches 9 bases. The V gene's germline CDR1 is SGHTA and CDR2 FQGNSA. The J segment lost 4 bases and the V segment lost 5 bases, leaving 14 bases of the junction unmatched. CDR3 length equals 18 residues. CDR3 sequence: CASSPSLGGGAGTGELFF. The DNA for the CDR3 is TGTGCCAGCAGCCCCAGCCTTGGCGGGGGGGCTGGCACCGGGGAGCTGTTTTTT.

The chain recombines TRBV6-5 with TRBJ1-1, with D hard to call. Germline CDR1 MNHEY, CDR2 SVGAGI. The CDR3 has 14 residues. V lost 0 bases to trimming and J lost 1 base, with 6 bases between them. The CDR3 spells CASSYSPSNTEAFF. The CDR3 DNA is TGTGCCAGCAGTTACTCCCCGTCGAACACTGAAGCTTTCTTT.

The chain employs TRBV6-5 and TRBJ1-6; D is unresolved. The CDR3 has 15 residues. With 5 bases removed from V and 6 bases from J, the gap between germline ends came to 14 bases. The germline gives CDR1 MNHEY, CDR2 SVGAGI. CDR3 sequence (DNA): TGTGCCAGCAGTCCAAAGAACTTATTTAATTCACCCCTCCACTTT. It codes for CASSPKNLFNSPLHF.

The genes are TRBV5-4 and TRBJ2-3; D call uncertain. With 2 bases removed from V and 0 bases from J, the gap between germline ends came to 4 bases. Per germline, CDR1 SGHNT and CDR2 YYREEE (reference sequence). The CDR3 loop spans 13 amino acids. Written as DNA, the CDR3 is TGTGCCAGCAGCTTCCAAAGCACAGATACGCAGTATTTT. Residues: CASSFQSTDTQYF.

The DNA for the CDR3 is TGTGCCAGCAGTTTGGCACAGAGGAACACTGAAGCTTTCTTT. This sequence encodes CASSLAQRNTEAFF. V usage is TRBV28 and J usage is TRBJ1-1; no firm D call. Per the germline V gene, CDR1 is MDHEN and CDR2 is SYDVKM. The CDR3 totals 14 residues. V shed 3 bases and J shed 1 base, with 9 bases lying between them.

The rearrangement uses TRBV4-1 and TRBJ2-7; 12 nucleotides line up with TRBD2. Per germline, CDR1 MGHRA and CDR2 YSYEKL. V gave up 4 bases and J gave up 3 bases; unmatched junction bases: 4. The CDR3 runs 15 residues. CDR3 in DNA: TGCGCCAGCAGCCCGTGGACTAGCGGGAACTACGAGCAGTACTTC. Translating it yields CASSPWTSGNYEQYF.

The gene calls are TRBV30 and TRBJ1-1, with D possibly TRBD1 on 6 matching bases. Trimming removed 2 bases from V and 4 bases from J, with 11 bases in between. The germline V gene has CDR1 GTSNPN and CDR2 SVGIG (reference sequence). The CDR3 length is 13 residues. CDR3 sequence: CAWSFRDTTEAFF. CDR3 bases: TGTGCCTGGAGTTTCCGGGACACCACTGAAGCTTTCTTT.

The chain joins TRBV5-1 to TRBJ1-3; 10 positions agree with TRBD1. CDR3 length equals 19 residues. Germline CDR1 and CDR2: SGHRS and YFSETQ. Trimming at V came to 3 bases and at J to 0 bases, leaving 12 bases not matched to a gene. CDR3 protein: CASSYTGTGAAISGNTIYF. The CDR3 DNA is TGCGCCAGCAGCTACACCGGGACAGGGGCCGCAATCTCTGGAAACACCATATATTTT.

The chain employs TRBV9 and TRBJ2-1; 11 bases agree with TRBD2. The CDR3 sequence is 15 residues long. The ends lost 4 bases at V and 6 bases at J; junction bases unmatched: 6. Germline loops: CDR1 SGDLS, CDR2 YYNGEE. The CDR3 region is CASSPLAGGGNEQFF. CDR3 in DNA: TGTGCCAGCAGCCCCCTAGCGGGAGGCGGCAATGAGCAGTTCTTC.

The chain couples TRBV2 to TRBJ2-3; the D is unclear. Germline V CDR1 and CDR2: SNHLY, FYNNEI. The CDR3 totals 11 residues. V was shortened by 8 bases and J by 2 bases, with 5 bases between the two germline ends. The CDR3 sequence: CASQNTDTQYF. As DNA, the CDR3 is TGTGCCAGCCAAAACACAGATACGCAGTATTTT. Using reference TRBV2 and TRBJ2-3 for the parts outside the CDR3, the full variable domain is EPEVTQTPSHQVTQMGQEVILRCVPISNHLYFYWYRQILGQKVEFLVSFYNNEISEKSEIFDDQFSVERPDGSNFTLKIRSTKLEDSAMYFCASQNTDTQYFGPGTRLTVL.

This clone was seen a handful of times. The chain carries TRBV7-8 and TRBJ1-5; D may be TRBD1 (6 bases). Germline CDR1 and CDR2: SGHVS and FQNEAQ. The V end was cut by 2 bases, the J end by 1 base, with 12 bases between. The CDR3 has 16 amino acids. The CDR3 here is CASSLLSGQSNQPQHF. CDR3 nucleotide sequence: TGTGCCAGCAGCTTATTATCCGGACAGAGCAATCAGCCCCAGCATTTT.

This rearrangement joins TRBV27 to TRBJ2-7, with TRBD1 matching over 7 bases. This CDR3 contains 15 residues. Germline-derived CDR1 and CDR2 are MNHEY and SMNVEV (reference sequence). V lost 7 bases to trimming and J lost 2 bases; unmatched junction nucleotides: 11. The CDR3 region is CASMAPGQKAYEQYF. CDR3 coding DNA: TGTGCCAGCATGGCCCCGGGACAGAAGGCCTACGAGCAGTACTTC.

CDR3 sequence (DNA): TGTGCCATCTCCCAGACTAGTTCCAATGAGCAGTTCTTC. This sequence encodes CAISQTSSNEQFF. The gene calls are TRBV10-3 and TRBJ2-1; weak D call: TRBD2 (6 bases). V lost 8 bases to trimming and J lost 6 bases, with 14 bases between them. Germline-derived CDR1 and CDR2 are ENHRY and SYGVKD. The length of the CDR3 is 13 residues.

V and J are TRBV5-1 and TRBJ2-3; D is undetermined. The length of the CDR3 is 15 residues. The germline V and J ends were trimmed by 0 bases and 0 bases, with 8 bases remaining between them. The V gene's germline CDR1 is SGHRS and CDR2 YFSETQ. CDR3 in DNA: TGCGCCAGCAGCTTGGTGGCGGCCAGCACAGATACGCAGTATTTT. It specifies CASSLVAASTDTQYF.

The chain employs TRBV28 and TRBJ1-1, with D possibly matching TRBD1 (5 bases). The V gene's germline CDR1 is MDHEN and CDR2 SYDVKM. There are 15 residues in the CDR3. With 2 bases removed from V and 4 bases from J, the gap between germline ends came to 14 bases. Written as DNA, the CDR3 is TGTGCCAGCAGTTTAGGGACCGGGGGTCGCACTGAAGCTTTCTTT. It specifies CASSLGTGGRTEAFF.

The chain combines TRBV7-2 with TRBJ2-1, with 13 bases aligning to TRBD2. Unmatched junction bases numbered 12, after V lost 0 bases and J lost 1 base. The CDR3 extends over 21 amino acids. The germline gives CDR1 SGHTA, CDR2 FQGNSA. The CDR3 DNA reads TGTGCCAGCAGCTTAGCCCTACGGACTAGCGGGAGCGATCGATCCTACAATGAGCAGTTCTTC. It codes for CASSLALRTSGSDRSYNEQFF. The whole variable domain, filled in from reference TRBV7-2 and TRBJ2-1, reads GAGVSQSPSNKVTEKGKDVELRCDPISGHTALYWYRQSLGQGLEFLIYFQGNSAPDKSGLPSDRFSAERTGGSVSTLTIQRTQQEDSAVYLCASSLALRTSGSDRSYNEQFFGPGTRLTVL.